This T cell receptor beta chain was profiled in a study of shared clonotypes between healthy human individuals. General study findings and limits: The generation probabilities recorded for non-shared clonotypes fell below those of clonotypes shared by all four donors.

Cells designated naive CD8 were CD45RO-negative and were positively selected for CCR7, with terminally differentiated effector memory CD45RA+ cells excluded. Study donors comprised healthy, HIV-negative adults devoid of recent acute infection or vaccination. The material for each subset, its genomic DNA, was split evenly across several immunoSEQ plates. Measured with immunoSEQ multiplex PCR; TCRdb has only the in-frame clones, and not every one. This sample yields about 2.2 million clones, of which about 93% are seen a single time; about 1.5% belongs to the top ten. The CDR3 is 14 amino acids. V was shortened by 5 bases and J by 2 bases, with 10 bases between the two germline ends. Per the germline V gene, CDR1 is SGHVS and CDR2 is FNYEAQ. A word on this clone: The antigen is not known.

The rearrangement uses TRBV7-6 and TRBJ1-5, with unresolved D. The sequenced sample was naive CD8+ T cells from PBMCs. The receptor comes from a man younger than 35 in good health. Some clones in this sample may be carry-over from other donors' samples. CDR3 loop: CASSKRLGNQPQHF. The CDR3 DNA reads TGTGCCAGCAGCAAACGACTTGGCAATCAGCCCCAGCATTTT.